The 17 T cell receptor beta chains presented below share a single source sample, sequenced in a study of blood T cell repertoires in COVID-19. Profiling relied on immunoSEQ multiplex PCR, and the TCRdb table lists in-frame clones only, not all of them. The sample lists 390,000 or so clones, around nine tenths seen once, with around 9.3% in the top ten. Sequences were obtained from PBMCs or T cells enriched from blood (not recorded which). All receptors come from a woman between 45 and 65 years old who had recovered from COVID-19.

The rearrangement joins TRBV6-1 to TRBJ2-7; 9 bases align to TRBD2. CDR1 is MNHNS and CDR2 is SASEGT in the germline V gene. The CDR3 has 14 residues. V lost 1 base and J lost 4; bases outside the gene matches: 2. CDR3 region: CASSEVAGVYEQYF. As DNA, the CDR3 is TGTGCCAGCAGTGAAGTAGCGGGGGTGTACGAGCAGTACTTC.

The chain recombines TRBV5-1 with TRBJ1-1, with 7 positions matching TRBD1. The CDR3 has 17 residues. The V gene end was trimmed by 0 bases and the J gene end by 0 bases; junction bases not matched to a gene: 8. Germline CDR1 and CDR2: SGHRS and YFSETQ. In DNA, the CDR3 is TGCGCCAGCAGCTTGGCAGGGGGACAGCTAATGAACACTGAAGCTTTCTTT. Translated: CASSLAGGQLMNTEAFF.

The rearrangement uses TRBV7-2 and TRBJ1-5; 9 positions agree with TRBD1. The CDR3 is 15 amino acids. The germline V gene has CDR1 SGHTA and CDR2 FQGNSA. V was pared by 3 bases and J by 6 bases, with 6 bases of the junction left unmatched. CDR3 in amino acids: CASSFTGGAAQPQHF. CDR3 DNA: TGTGCCAGCAGCTTTACAGGGGGCGCAGCTCAGCCCCAGCATTTT.

The sample holds one count of this clone. The chain employs TRBV7-9 and TRBJ2-7, with TRBD1 matching over 7 bases. The CDR3 covers 17 residues. The J segment lost 2 bases and the V segment lost 5 bases, leaving 15 bases of the junction unmatched. In germline, CDR1 is SEHNR, CDR2 FQNEAQ (reference sequence). CDR3: CASSPLTTRQGTYEQYF. Here the CDR3 DNA reads TGTGCCAGCAGCCCACTCACAACTCGACAGGGCACCTACGAGCAGTACTTC.

The chain carries TRBV7-2 and TRBJ2-7, with 8 nucleotides matching TRBD1. The CDR3 is 15 residues long. Germline loops: CDR1 SGHTA, CDR2 FQGNSA. The V gene end was trimmed by 2 bases and the J gene end by 4 bases; junction bases not matched to a gene: 7. The CDR3 bases are TGTGCCAGCAGCTTACTCCAGGGGGCCAAGTACGAGCAGTACTTC. Translated: CASSLLQGAKYEQYF.

The chain combines TRBV7-9 with TRBJ2-2, with D perhaps TRBD1 (6 bases). The V and J ends lost 5 bases and 1 base respectively, with 11 bases between them. CDR1 is SEHNR, CDR2 FQNEAQ, per germline (reference sequence). This CDR3 contains 15 residues. The DNA of the CDR3 is TGTGCCAGCAGCCCACAGGGACAGAACACCGGGGAGCTGTTTTTT. Amino acids: CASSPQGQNTGELFF. Variable domain in full (rest from reference TRBV7-9 and TRBJ2-2): DTGVSQNPRHKITKRGQNVTFRCDPISEHNRLYWYRQTLGQGPEFLTYFQNEAQLEKSRLLSDRFSAERPKGSFSTLEIQRTEQGDSAMYLCASSPQGQNTGELFFGEGSRLTVL.

The gene calls are TRBV2 and TRBJ2-7, with D perhaps TRBD1 (6 bases). Trimming removed 6 bases at V and 3 bases at J, with 9 bases between. Per the germline V gene, CDR1 is SNHLY and CDR2 is FYNNEI. This CDR3 spans 12 amino acids. The CDR3 DNA reads TGTGCCAGCAGGGGGGACAACTACGAGCAGTACTTC. Translated: CASRGDNYEQYF.

V gene TRBV11-2 combines with J gene TRBJ2-1; D is perhaps TRBD2 (6 bases). Germline lookup yields CDR1 SGHAT and CDR2 FQNNGV. The CDR3 has 15 residues. The germline V and J ends were trimmed by 5 bases and 4 bases, with 15 bases remaining between them. The CDR3 reads CASSPLGTAYNEQFF. The CDR3 DNA follows: TGTGCCAGCAGCCCCCTAGGGACTGCATACAATGAGCAGTTCTTC.

The J gene is TRBJ1-2, the V gene TRBV3-1 (or the pseudogene TRBV3-2), with D tentatively TRBD1 (5 bases). Germline V gene data show CDR1 as LGHDT and CDR2 as YNNKEL (reference sequence). The CDR3 is 16 amino acids. The V end was cut by 2 bases, the J end by 4 bases, with 17 bases between. The DNA for the CDR3 is TGTGCCAGCAGCCAAATCAGGAGCAGGGCCCCCTATGGCTACACCTTC. Translated: CASSQIRSRAPYGYTF.

The rearrangement links TRBV2 to TRBJ2-5; 10 nucleotides line up with TRBD1. CDR3 length: 15 residues. Germline lookup yields CDR1 SNHLY and CDR2 FYNNEI. J gave up 2 bases and V 5 bases, and 5 bases lay outside the gene matches. The CDR3 sequence: CASSTWTGGQETQYF. In DNA, the CDR3 is TGTGCCAGCAGTACTTGGACAGGGGGGCAAGAGACCCAGTACTTC.

This chain connects TRBV15 to TRBJ1-2; maybe TRBD1 (5 bases). Trimming took off 1 base at V and 3 bases at J, with 15 bases between the two ends. Germline V lookup: CDR1 LNHNV, CDR2 YYDKDF (reference sequence). There are 16 residues in the CDR3. The CDR3 spells CATSRGDGTPYYGYTF. In DNA, the CDR3 is TGTGCCACCAGCAGAGGAGATGGGACTCCCTACTATGGCTACACCTTC.

The table lists this clone with a few counts. The rearrangement joins TRBV28 to TRBJ1-2, with D possibly TRBD1 on 6 matching bases. CDR1 is MDHEN, CDR2 SYDVKM, per germline. V lost 4 bases and J 6 bases, leaving 15 bases between the germline ends. This CDR3 is 14 amino acids long. The CDR3 sequence: CASSSPRGADGYTF. CDR3 coding DNA: TGTGCCAGCAGTTCTCCCCGGGGGGCGGATGGCTACACCTTC.

The genes are TRBV4-1 and TRBJ2-7; TRBD2 agrees at 13 bases. CDR3 length: 16 residues. The germline V gene has CDR1 MGHRA and CDR2 YSYEKL. Losses at the gene ends were 4 bases for V and 7 bases for J; bases not matched to a gene: 10. CDR3: CASSLSTSGGQGEQYF. The CDR3, as DNA: TGCGCCAGCAGCCTTTCGACTAGCGGGGGGCAGGGGGAGCAGTACTTC.

Regarding this clone: This sample includes further DNA sequences coding for the same CDR3. J is TRBJ2-7 and V is TRBV6-5, with 8 bases fitting TRBD2. J gave up 2 bases and V 0 bases, and 3 bases lay outside the gene matches. Germline CDR1 and CDR2: MNHEY and SVGAGI. The CDR3 is 15 residues long. DNA for the CDR3: TGTGCCAGCAGTTACTCAGGCGGGGGGACCTACGAGCAGTACTTC. Translation: CASSYSGGGTYEQYF.

This clone was detected only once. The gene calls are TRBV5-4 and TRBJ1-2; 7 bases fit TRBD1. V dropped 1 base and J dropped 4; count of bases not matched to a gene: 7. Germline values: CDR1 SGHNT, CDR2 YYREEE (reference sequence). The CDR3 is made up of 15 amino acids. CDR3: CASSLPGQTSYGYTF. For the CDR3, the DNA is TGTGCCAGCAGCTTGCCGGGACAGACTTCCTATGGCTACACCTTC.

This clone turned up a few times. The J gene is TRBJ1-2, the V gene TRBV27; 12 nucleotides align to TRBD1. Germline CDR1 MNHEY, CDR2 SMNVEV (reference sequence). The length of the CDR3 is 17 residues. Trimming took 7 bases from V and 7 from J; bases not matched to a gene: 16. Here the CDR3 DNA reads TGTGCCAGCACCCGATGGGGGACAGGGGGCTCGGTCGGTGGCTACACCTTC. Residues: CASTRWGTGGSVGGYTF.

Concerning this clone: The same CDR3 arises from other DNA sequences in this sample as well. The rearrangement joins TRBV18 to TRBJ1-4; 8 bases are a match to TRBD1. The CDR3 loop spans 14 amino acids. From germline, CDR1 is KGHSH and CDR2 LQKENI. V trimming: 6 bases; J trimming: 7 bases; junction bases outside the gene matches: 7. This CDR3 is CASSPGTGREKLFF. The CDR3 DNA reads TGTGCCAGCTCTCCCGGGACAGGACGTGAAAAACTGTTTTTT.